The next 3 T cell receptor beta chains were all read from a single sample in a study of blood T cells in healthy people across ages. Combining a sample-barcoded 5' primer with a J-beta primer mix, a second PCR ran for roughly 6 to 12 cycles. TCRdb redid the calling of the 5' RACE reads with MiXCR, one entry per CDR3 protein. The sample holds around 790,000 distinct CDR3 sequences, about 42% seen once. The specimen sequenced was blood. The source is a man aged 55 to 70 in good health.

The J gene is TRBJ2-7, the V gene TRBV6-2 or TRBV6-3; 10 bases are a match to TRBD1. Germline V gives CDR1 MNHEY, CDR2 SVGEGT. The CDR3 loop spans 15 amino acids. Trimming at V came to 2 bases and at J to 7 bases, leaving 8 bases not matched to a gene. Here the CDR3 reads CASSYGGTGVWEQYF. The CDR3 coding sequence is TGTGCCAGCAGTTACGGCGGGACAGGGGTGTGGGAGCAGTACTTC.

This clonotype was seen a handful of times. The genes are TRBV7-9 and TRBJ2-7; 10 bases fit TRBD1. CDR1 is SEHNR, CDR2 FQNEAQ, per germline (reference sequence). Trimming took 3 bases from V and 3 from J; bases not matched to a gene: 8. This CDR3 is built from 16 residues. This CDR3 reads CASSLAGTGAFYEQYF. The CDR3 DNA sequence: TGTGCCAGCAGCTTGGCCGGGACAGGGGCATTCTACGAGCAGTACTTC.

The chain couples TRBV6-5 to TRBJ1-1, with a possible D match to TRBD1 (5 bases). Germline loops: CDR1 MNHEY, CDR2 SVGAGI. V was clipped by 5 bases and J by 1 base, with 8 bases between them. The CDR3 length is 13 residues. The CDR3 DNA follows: TGTGCCAGCAGTGGGGCGGCGAACACTGAAGCTTTCTTT. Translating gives CASSGAANTEAFF.